The 10 T cell receptor beta chains below were found in one sample sequenced in a study of blood T cell repertoires in COVID-19. Clones were sequenced by immunoSEQ multiplex PCR, and TCRdb holds only the in-frame ones, with some missing. Altogether about 150,000 clones are present, roughly 90% being singletons, with the ten largest covering about 4.1%. Sample: PBMCs or T cells enriched from blood (not recorded which). The receptor source for this set is a middle-aged woman who had been exposed to COVID-19.

The chain employs TRBV5-8 and TRBJ1-5, with 10 bases lining up with TRBD1. This CDR3 contains 16 residues. With V trimmed by 4 bases and J by 7 bases, 11 bases remained unmatched. Germline V gene lookup returns CDR1 SGHTS and CDR2 YDEGEE. The chain's CDR3 is CASSPWGTGEVQPQHF. The CDR3 DNA follows: TGTGCCAGCAGCCCTTGGGGGACAGGGGAGGTGCAGCCCCAGCATTTT.

This sequence joins TRBV5-5 and TRBJ1-4; a possible D gene is TRBD1 (5 bases). Trimming stripped 4 bases from V and 7 bases from J, with 11 bases between. The CDR3 length is 13 residues. Germline lookup yields CDR1 SGHKS and CDR2 YYEKEE (reference sequence). The CDR3 loop reads CASSPGGVEKLFF. The CDR3, as DNA: TGTGCCAGCAGCCCGGGGGGAGTTGAAAAACTGTTTTTT. Based on the CDR3 plus reference TRBV5-5 and TRBJ1-4, the full variable domain is DAGVTQSPTHLIKTRGQQVTLRCSPISGHKSVSWYQQVLGQGPQFIFQYYEKEERGRGNFPDRFSARQFPNYSSELNVNALLLGDSALYLCASSPGGVEKLFFGSGTQLSVL.

This rearrangement joins TRBV6-5 to TRBJ1-5; no clear D gene. Germline V gene data show CDR1 as MNHEY and CDR2 as SVGAGI. V shed 8 bases and J shed 4 bases, with 12 bases lying between them. The CDR3 consists of 13 residues. CDR3 in DNA: TGTGCCAGCGGACTAGGGTGGAATCAGCCCCAGCATTTT. Its protein product is CASGLGWNQPQHF.

This clone came up once. This rearrangement joins TRBV6-2 or TRBV6-3 to TRBJ1-2; the D is unclear. CDR3 length: 12 amino acids. Between the trimmed V and J ends, which lost 6 bases and 7 bases, there was a span of 12 bases. CDR1 MNHEY and CDR2 SVGEGT come from the germline V gene. In DNA, the CDR3 is TGTGCCAGCAGCTCCACTTATTCTGGCTACACCTTC. Amino acids: CASSSTYSGYTF.

CDR3 sequence reads: CASSSRDRGYYEQYF. CDR3 nucleotide sequence: TGTGCCAGCAGCTCCCGGGACAGGGGATACTACGAGCAGTACTTC. The chain uses TRBV7-2 and TRBJ2-7, with TRBD1 identical over 10 bases. The CDR3 is made up of 15 amino acids. Unmatched junction bases numbered 6, after V lost 4 bases and J lost 3 bases. CDR1 and CDR2 from the germline V gene are SGHTA and FQGNSA.

This chain uses TRBV25-1 with TRBJ2-7; 7 bases are a match to TRBD1. Germline V gene data show CDR1 as MGHDK and CDR2 as SYGVNS. J lost 0 bases, V lost 7 bases, and 12 bases had no gene match. The CDR3 totals 16 residues. The CDR3 nucleotides are TGTGCCAGCACTGTGACAGGGCCTACTAGCTCCTACGAGCAGTACTTC. Encoded protein: CASTVTGPTSSYEQYF.

This clone was recorded once. The chain links TRBV9 to TRBJ2-2, with 8 positions matching TRBD2. Germline CDR1 and CDR2: SGDLS and YYNGEE. With 0 bases clipped from V and 0 bases from J, the junction kept 13 bases outside the gene matches. The CDR3 sequence is 20 residues long. Written as DNA, the CDR3 is TGTGCCAGCAGCGTAGGGAGGGAGCGGGGGCTGTTCGCGAACACCGGGGAGCTGTTTTTT. Protein product: CASSVGRERGLFANTGELFF.

In this sample, this clone turned up once. J is TRBJ1-2 and V is TRBV29-1; D unresolved. This CDR3 has 13 amino acids. Trimming removed 1 base at V and 5 bases at J, with 11 bases between. Germline assignment: CDR1 SQVTM and CDR2 ANQGSEA. The CDR3 here is CSVEGAGKYGYTF. In nucleotides, the CDR3 is TGCAGCGTTGAAGGGGCAGGAAAGTATGGCTACACCTTC.

The gene calls are TRBV28 and TRBJ1-5; the match to TRBD1 covers 10 bases. V shed 4 bases, J shed 1 base, and the junction held 4 bases outside the gene matches. Germline lookup yields CDR1 MDHEN and CDR2 SYDVKM. This CDR3 contains 16 residues. CDR3: CASSSSDRGSNQPQHF. CDR3 sequence (DNA): TGTGCCAGCAGTTCCTCGGACAGGGGGAGCAATCAGCCCCAGCATTTT.

The chain combines TRBV7-2 with TRBJ2-7; no reliable D call. Trimming removed 1 base from V and 1 base from J, with 5 bases in between. CDR1 and CDR2 (germline): SGHTA, FQGNSA. The CDR3 contains 13 residues. The CDR3 DNA is TGTGCCAGCAGCTTAGTAGTTTCCTACGAGCAGTACTTC. Protein sequence: CASSLVVSYEQYF.